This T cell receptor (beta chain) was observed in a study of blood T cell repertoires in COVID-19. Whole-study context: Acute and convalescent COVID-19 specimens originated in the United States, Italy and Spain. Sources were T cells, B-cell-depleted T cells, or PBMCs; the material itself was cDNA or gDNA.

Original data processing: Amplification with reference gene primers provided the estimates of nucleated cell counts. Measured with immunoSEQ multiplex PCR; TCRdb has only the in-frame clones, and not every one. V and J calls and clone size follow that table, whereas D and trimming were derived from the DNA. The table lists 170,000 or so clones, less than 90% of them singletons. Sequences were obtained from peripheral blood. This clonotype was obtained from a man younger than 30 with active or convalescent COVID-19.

The CDR3 bases are TGCGCCAGCAGCGGACAGGGTGCCTACAATGAGCAGTTCTTC. Its protein product is CASSGQGAYNEQFF. The rearrangement uses TRBV10-2 and TRBJ2-1; TRBD1 agrees at 8 bases. The germline CDR1 and CDR2 sequences are WSHSY and SAAADI. CDR3 size: 14 residues. J lost 2 bases, V lost 6 bases, and 3 bases had no gene match.